Presented here are 32 T cell receptor beta chains from one specimen sequenced in a study of shared clonotypes between healthy human individuals. Sequencing used immunoSEQ multiplex PCR; TCRdb keeps in-frame clones, though not all of them. Among about 2.4 million clones listed, more than 85% were seen once. The sample was naive CD4+ T cells from PBMCs. Subset noted: CD45RA+ positively selected. Every receptor here comes from a man aged 18 to 30 in good health. Some clones in this sample may be carry-over from other donors' samples.

The chain joins TRBV9 to TRBJ2-7; 9 bases fit TRBD2. The germline V gene encodes CDR1 SGDLS and CDR2 YYNGEE. The V segment lost 7 bases and the J segment 0 bases; nucleotides outside the gene matches: 8. The CDR3 length is 15 residues. CDR3 sequence: CASSRLAGSSYEQYF. DNA of the CDR3: TGTGCCAGCTCCCGGCTAGCGGGATCCTCCTACGAGCAGTACTTC.

V is TRBV29-1 and J is TRBJ1-3; unclear D gene. V gave up 4 bases and J gave up 4 bases, with 8 bases separating them. The CDR3 extends over 12 amino acids. Germline-derived CDR1 and CDR2 are SQVTM and ANQGSEA. CDR3 loop: CSVGTPGNTIYF. In DNA, the CDR3 is TGCAGCGTTGGAACCCCCGGAAACACCATATATTTT.

The rearrangement links TRBV7-9 to TRBJ2-7, with D perhaps TRBD1 (5 bases). The CDR3 has 15 amino acids. The germline CDR1 and CDR2 sequences are SEHNR and FQNEAQ (reference sequence). V was shortened by 4 bases and J by 6 bases, with 19 bases between the two germline ends. The CDR3 loop is CASSSTFYRGGEQYF. The CDR3, as DNA: TGTGCCAGCAGCTCTACATTTTATAGGGGCGGCGAGCAGTACTTC.

The rearrangement links TRBV5-8 to TRBJ1-5; D is unclear. Germline CDR1 and CDR2: SGHTS and YDEGEE. The CDR3 is 16 amino acids. Trimming took 3 bases from V and 2 from J, leaving 15 bases between them. The CDR3, as DNA: TGTGCCAGCAGCTCCCGGACGCGGTCTGGCAATCAGCCCCAGCATTTT. It codes for CASSSRTRSGNQPQHF.

The chain carries TRBV9 and TRBJ2-1, with D possibly being TRBD2 (6 bases). Between the trimmed V and J ends, which lost 0 bases and 9 bases, there was a span of 16 bases. The CDR3 runs 15 residues. Germline V CDR1 and CDR2: SGDLS, YYNGEE. The CDR3 is CASSVGGTDKGEQFF. The CDR3 nucleotides are TGTGCCAGCAGCGTAGGCGGGACCGATAAGGGTGAGCAGTTCTTC.

The chain is built from TRBV2 and TRBJ2-1, with D perhaps TRBD1 (6 bases). Germline loops: CDR1 SNHLY, CDR2 FYNNEI. V dropped 8 bases and J dropped 4 bases, with 18 bases sitting between them. The CDR3 is 15 residues long. Written as DNA, the CDR3 is TGTGCCAGCGGTCGACTGAGGGGGTCGTACAATGAGCAGTTCTTC. Protein: CASGRLRGSYNEQFF.

CDR3 bases: TGTGCCAGCAGACTTACCGGACAGGGGGGGCCCTATGGCTACACCTTC. The encoded protein is CASRLTGQGGPYGYTF. This chain links TRBV28 with TRBJ1-2; 10 nucleotides agree with TRBD1. The V gene end was trimmed by 6 bases and the J gene end by 4 bases; junction bases not matched to a gene: 11. Germline V gives CDR1 MDHEN, CDR2 SYDVKM. There are 16 residues in the CDR3.

As DNA, the CDR3 is TGTGCCAGCAGCCTCGACAGCAACTCCTACAATGAGCAGTTCTTC. Residues: CASSLDSNSYNEQFF. The chain joins TRBV4-2 to TRBJ2-1, with D perhaps matching TRBD1 (5 bases). CDR1 is LGHNA and CDR2 is YNFKEQ in the germline V gene. The CDR3 spans 15 residues. V was shortened by 4 bases and J by 0 bases, with 10 bases between the two germline ends.

The J gene is TRBJ2-3, the V gene TRBV5-1, with D possibly being TRBD1 (5 bases). Trimming cost V 3 bases and J 2 bases, with 10 bases left between them. Germline-derived CDR1 and CDR2 are SGHRS and YFSETQ. The CDR3 has 14 amino acids. Here the CDR3 reads CASSYTGPTDTQYF. The CDR3 DNA is TGCGCCAGCAGCTATACAGGTCCCACAGATACGCAGTATTTT. The full variable domain, in which reference TRBV5-1 and TRBJ2-3 provide the parts outside the CDR3, is KAGVTQTPRYLIKTRGQQVTLSCSPISGHRSVSWYQQTPGQGLQFLFEYFSETQRNKGNFPGRFSGRQFSNSRSEMNVSTLELGDSALYLCASSYTGPTDTQYFGPGTRLTVL.

The chain combines TRBV10-1 with TRBJ2-6, with D uncertain. The CDR3 runs 16 residues. The germline V gene encodes CDR1 WNHNN and CDR2 SYGVQD (reference sequence). Trimming removed 8 bases from V and 0 bases from J, with 14 bases in between. The CDR3 region is CASRPLSSSGANVLTF. The DNA for the CDR3 is TGCGCCAGCCGACCACTATCAAGCTCTGGGGCCAACGTCCTGACTTTC.

This clone occurred once. The rearrangement joins TRBV5-1 to TRBJ2-1; 11 nucleotides line up with TRBD2. Germline assignment: CDR1 SGHRS and CDR2 YFSETQ. Unmatched junction bases numbered 9, after V lost 3 bases and J lost 7 bases. CDR3 length: 16 amino acids. This chain's CDR3 is CASSSVTSGMVNEQFF. For the CDR3, the DNA is TGCGCCAGCAGCTCCGTGACTAGCGGGATGGTAAATGAGCAGTTCTTC. Combining the CDR3 with reference TRBV5-1 and TRBJ2-1 gives the whole variable domain KAGVTQTPRYLIKTRGQQVTLSCSPISGHRSVSWYQQTPGQGLQFLFEYFSETQRNKGNFPGRFSGRQFSNSRSEMNVSTLELGDSALYLCASSSVTSGMVNEQFFGPGTRLTVL.

The chain is built from TRBV28 and TRBJ1-4, with D tentatively TRBD1 (5 bases). The CDR3 runs 15 residues. Trimming removed 5 bases at V and 0 bases at J, with 10 bases between. Germline V CDR1 and CDR2: MDHEN, SYDVKM. In DNA, the CDR3 is TGTGCCAGCAGTACCTTGGGGGCAACTAATGAAAAACTGTTTTTT. This gives the protein CASSTLGATNEKLFF. Full variable domain (missing parts from reference TRBV28 and TRBJ1-4): DVKVTQSSRYLVKRTGEKVFLECVQDMDHENMFWYRQDPGLGLRLIYFSYDVKMKEKGDIPEGYSVSREKKERFSLILESASTNQTSMYLCASSTLGATNEKLFFGSGTQLSVL.

This rearrangement joins TRBV6-1 to TRBJ2-1, with 7 nucleotides matching TRBD1. V was pared by 6 bases and J by 6 bases, with 5 bases of the junction left unmatched. CDR1 and CDR2 from the germline V gene are MNHNS and SASEGT. The CDR3 is 13 residues long. The chain's CDR3 is CASSRDSRNEQFF. The DNA of the CDR3 is TGTGCCAGCAGCAGGGACAGCCGCAATGAGCAGTTCTTC.

V and J are TRBV6-5 and TRBJ2-7, with D unresolved. Trimming took 4 bases from V and 0 from J, leaving 10 bases between them. This CDR3 region has 14 residues. Germline CDR1 MNHEY, CDR2 SVGAGI. CDR3 sequence (DNA): TGTGCCAGCAGTTCCCTCATACGCTCCTACGAGCAGTACTTC. Protein sequence: CASSSLIRSYEQYF.

V usage is TRBV19 and J usage is TRBJ1-1; tentative D call: TRBD1 (6 bases). V was cut by 4 bases and J by 3 bases, with 18 bases left in between. Germline V lookup: CDR1 LNHDA, CDR2 SQIVND (reference sequence). There are 16 residues in the CDR3. CDR3 residues: CASSTMDGGADTEAFF. CDR3 bases: TGTGCCAGTAGTACGATGGACGGGGGCGCCGACACTGAAGCTTTCTTT.

The chain joins TRBV11-2 to TRBJ1-1, with D unclear. Germline lookup yields CDR1 SGHAT and CDR2 FQNNGV. CDR3 length equals 13 residues. V was pared by 1 base and J by 10 bases, with 13 bases between. CDR3 sequence reads: CASSLGPRPGAFF. The CDR3 nucleotides are TGTGCCAGCAGCTTAGGTCCCCGTCCCGGAGCTTTCTTT.

This chain uses TRBV5-1 with TRBJ2-7; 10 bases line up with TRBD2. V lost 2 bases and J lost 4; bases outside the gene matches: 3. Germline V gives CDR1 SGHRS, CDR2 YFSETQ. The CDR3 sequence is 14 residues long. CDR3 residues: CASSLTSGKYEQYF. The CDR3 DNA is TGCGCCAGCAGCTTAACTAGCGGGAAGTACGAGCAGTACTTC.

The V and J genes are TRBV10-3 and TRBJ2-1; D unresolved. This CDR3 contains 15 residues. V shed 4 bases and J shed 2 bases, with 12 bases lying between them. Per germline, CDR1 ENHRY and CDR2 SYGVKD. CDR3 protein: CAISARIGTYNEQFF. As DNA, the CDR3 is TGTGCCATCAGTGCCCGGATTGGGACCTACAATGAGCAGTTCTTC.

In this sample, this clone turned up a few times. J is TRBJ1-1 and V is TRBV18; D is perhaps TRBD1 (5 bases). This CDR3 is built from 15 residues. V gave up 2 bases and J gave up 8 bases, with 18 bases separating them. Germline V lookup: CDR1 KGHSH, CDR2 LQKENI. In nucleotides, the CDR3 is TGTGCCAGCTCACCAGGGGCGGGGTTGATGGGAGAAGCTTTCTTT. It encodes CASSPGAGLMGEAFF.

The rearrangement links TRBV28 to TRBJ2-1; TRBD2 is a possible D gene (6 bases). This CDR3 is built from 16 residues. Trimming took 4 bases from V and 1 from J, leaving 14 bases between them. The germline V gene has CDR1 MDHEN and CDR2 SYDVKM. CDR3 nucleotide sequence: TGTGCCAGCAGTTCAAAGATAGCGGAATCCTACAATGAGCAGTTCTTC. It is translated as CASSSKIAESYNEQFF.

CDR3 region: CASSRTGALSYNEQFF. In DNA, the CDR3 is TGCGCCAGCAGCCGCACCGGGGCCCTCTCCTACAATGAGCAGTTCTTC. The chain employs TRBV5-1 and TRBJ2-1; D is perhaps TRBD1 or TRBD2 (5 bases each). V was pared by 4 bases and J by 0 bases, with 14 bases between. The germline V gene has CDR1 SGHRS and CDR2 YFSETQ. There are 16 residues in the CDR3.

The chain combines TRBV19 with TRBJ2-5; 12 bases line up with TRBD2. Germline lookup yields CDR1 LNHDA and CDR2 SQIVND (reference sequence). The CDR3 is 16 amino acids. The trim removed 3 bases at V and 1 base at J, leaving 3 bases unmatched. The CDR3 DNA reads TGTGCCAGTAGTATTACGACTAGCGGGGGCCAAGAGACCCAGTACTTC. Its protein is CASSITTSGGQETQYF. Variable domain in full (rest from reference TRBV19 and TRBJ2-5): DGGITQSPKYLFRKEGQNVTLSCEQNLNHDAMYWYRQDPGQGLRLIYYSQIVNDFQKGDIAEGYSVSREKKESFPLTVTSAQKNPTAFYLCASSITTSGGQETQYFGPGTRLLVL.

This clone was observed a handful of times. The CDR3 region is CASTYADYYGYTF. For the CDR3, the DNA is TGTGCCAGCACTTACGCAGACTACTATGGCTACACCTTC. The V gene is TRBV6-1, the J gene TRBJ1-2; D is ambiguous. This CDR3 region has 13 residues. Per the germline V gene, CDR1 is MNHNS and CDR2 is SASEGT. Trimming cost V 7 bases and J 3 bases, with 12 bases left between them.

Details on this clone: Other nucleotide sequences from this sample produce the same CDR3. This chain connects TRBV5-4 to TRBJ1-3; D gene uncertain. The V end lost 2 bases, the J end lost 2 bases, and 8 bases lay between the germline ends. This CDR3 comprises 14 residues. Germline loops: CDR1 SGHNT, CDR2 YYREEE (reference sequence). The CDR3 coding sequence is TGTGCCAGCAGCTTCGGTGGGACTGGAAACACCATATATTTT. Translation: CASSFGGTGNTIYF. Drawing the rest from reference TRBV5-4 and TRBJ1-3, the complete variable domain is ETGVTQSPTHLIKTRGQQVTLRCSSQSGHNTVSWYQQALGQGPQFIFQYYREEENGRGNFPPRFSGLQFPNYSSELNVNALELDDSALYLCASSFGGTGNTIYFGEGSWLTVV.

V is TRBV6-7 and J is TRBJ2-7; TRBD1 matches at 9 bases. TRBV6-7 is designated an ORF whose function remains uncertain. Germline trimming cut 6 bases from V and 6 bases from J; bases unmatched to any gene: 12. This CDR3 comprises 15 residues. CDR3 sequence (DNA): TGTGCCAGCAGCAGACCAAGGGGACAGGGCTGCGAGCAGTACTTC. Its protein is CASSRPRGQGCEQYF.

The CDR3 DNA reads TGCGCCAGCAGCCAGGGTTTTGCCTACAATGAGCAGTTCTTC. Amino acid sequence: CASSQGFAYNEQFF. This chain connects TRBV4-3 to TRBJ2-1, with D hard to call. The CDR3 is 14 residues long. Trimming left V 3 bases short and J 2 bases short, with 8 bases between. The germline gives CDR1 LGHNA, CDR2 YSLEER.

CDR3 in amino acids: CASTSAVNTEAFF. CDR3 nucleotides: TGTGCCAGCACTTCGGCAGTGAACACTGAAGCTTTCTTT. The chain links TRBV9 to TRBJ1-1; no reliable D call. Germline V CDR1 and CDR2: SGDLS, YYNGEE. There are 13 residues in the CDR3. The ends were cut back, 6 bases at V and 0 bases at J, with 9 bases in the middle.

The rearrangement uses TRBV9 and TRBJ2-5, with unresolved D. This CDR3 region has 14 residues. CDR1 and CDR2 (germline): SGDLS, YYNGEE. Trimming removed 4 bases at V and 3 bases at J, with 13 bases between. CDR3 in amino acids: CASSLGQIEETQYF. The CDR3 region has the DNA TGTGCCAGCAGCCTAGGCCAGATTGAAGAGACCCAGTACTTC.

The chain joins TRBV4-3 to TRBJ1-3; no clear D. V dropped 1 base and J dropped 4 bases, with 11 bases sitting between them. The CDR3 extends over 15 amino acids. From germline, CDR1 is LGHNA and CDR2 YSLEER. The CDR3: CASSQGVGIGNTIYF. In nucleotides, the CDR3 is TGCGCCAGCAGCCAAGGAGTGGGAATCGGAAACACCATATATTTT.

The chain carries TRBV18 and TRBJ2-3; D uncertain. The V end lost 4 bases, the J end lost 1 base, and 15 bases lay between the germline ends. The CDR3 totals 16 residues. Germline V gives CDR1 KGHSH, CDR2 LQKENI. The CDR3 spells CASSLGQSIGTDTQYF. CDR3 nucleotides: TGTGCCAGCTCACTGGGCCAGTCCATCGGCACAGATACGCAGTATTTT.

V gene TRBV5-1 combines with J gene TRBJ1-1, with 7 bases fitting TRBD1. With 4 bases clipped from V and 6 bases from J, the junction kept 15 bases outside the gene matches. The CDR3 runs 16 residues. Germline V gene lookup returns CDR1 SGHRS and CDR2 YFSETQ. CDR3 sequence reads: CASSHRGGSSGAEAFF. CDR3 bases: TGCGCCAGCAGCCACAGGGGAGGTTCCTCAGGGGCTGAAGCTTTCTTT. Complete variable domain (other parts from reference TRBV5-1 and TRBJ1-1): KAGVTQTPRYLIKTRGQQVTLSCSPISGHRSVSWYQQTPGQGLQFLFEYFSETQRNKGNFPGRFSGRQFSNSRSEMNVSTLELGDSALYLCASSHRGGSSGAEAFFGQGTRLTVV.

This chain links TRBV19 with TRBJ2-7, with 8 bases fitting TRBD1. V shed 4 bases and J 6 bases; nucleotides not matched to a gene: 8. The CDR3 loop spans 14 amino acids. CDR1 is LNHDA, CDR2 SQIVND, per germline (reference sequence). The CDR3 is CASSTWTGSGEQYF. The CDR3 DNA reads as TGTGCCAGTAGTACGTGGACAGGGTCGGGCGAGCAGTACTTC.